This entry is about one TCR beta chain. This sample is drawn from a study of blood T cell repertoires in COVID-19. As for the study in general: Researchers got acute and convalescent COVID-19 samples from the United States, Italy and Spain. Sample material is recorded as cDNA or gDNA derived from T cells, B-cell-depleted T cells, or PBMCs.

The V gene lost 5 bases and the J gene lost 4 bases, with 14 bases spanning the gap. Germline assignment: CDR1 SGHTA and CDR2 FQGTGA. This CDR3 has 14 residues. The data were produced by immunoSEQ multiplex PCR, yet TCRdb's version contains in-frame clones alone and is incomplete. This sample has about 300,000 clones, with roughly 84% found just once. The receptor was derived from a human donor with COVID-19, enrolled during active disease. The donor label of this sample is uncertain. Sequencing used peripheral blood. The chain is built from TRBV7-3 and TRBJ1-2, with D perhaps matching TRBD1 (6 bases). The CDR3 protein is CASSQNRDGYGYTF. Written as DNA, the CDR3 is TGTGCCAGCAGCCAAAACAGGGATGGCTATGGCTACACCTTC. Full variable domain (outside the CDR3, taken from reference TRBV7-3 and TRBJ1-2): GAGVSQTPSNKVTEKGKYVELRCDPISGHTALYWYRQSLGQGPEFLIYFQGTGAADDSGLPNDRFFAVRPEGSVSTLKIQRTERGDSAVYLCASSQNRDGYGYTFGSGTRLTVV.